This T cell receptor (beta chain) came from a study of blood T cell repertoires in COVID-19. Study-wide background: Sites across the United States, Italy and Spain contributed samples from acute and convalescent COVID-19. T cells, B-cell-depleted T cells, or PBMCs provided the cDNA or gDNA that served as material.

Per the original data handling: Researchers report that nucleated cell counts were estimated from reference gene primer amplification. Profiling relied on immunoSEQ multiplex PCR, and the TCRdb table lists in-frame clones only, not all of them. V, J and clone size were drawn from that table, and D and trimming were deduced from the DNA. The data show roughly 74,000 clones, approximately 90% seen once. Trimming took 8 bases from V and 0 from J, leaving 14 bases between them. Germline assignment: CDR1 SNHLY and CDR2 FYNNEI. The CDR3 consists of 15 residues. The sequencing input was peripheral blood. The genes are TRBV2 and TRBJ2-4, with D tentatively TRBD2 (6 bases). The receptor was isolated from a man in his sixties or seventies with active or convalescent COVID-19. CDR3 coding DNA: TGTGCCAGCCACAACCAGGGACTAGCCAAAAACATTCAGTACTTC. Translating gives CASHNQGLAKNIQYF. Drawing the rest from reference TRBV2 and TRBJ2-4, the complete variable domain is EPEVTQTPSHQVTQMGQEVILRCVPISNHLYFYWYRQILGQKVEFLVSFYNNEISEKSEIFDDQFSVERPDGSNFTLKIRSTKLEDSAMYFCASHNQGLAKNIQYFGAGTRLSVL.